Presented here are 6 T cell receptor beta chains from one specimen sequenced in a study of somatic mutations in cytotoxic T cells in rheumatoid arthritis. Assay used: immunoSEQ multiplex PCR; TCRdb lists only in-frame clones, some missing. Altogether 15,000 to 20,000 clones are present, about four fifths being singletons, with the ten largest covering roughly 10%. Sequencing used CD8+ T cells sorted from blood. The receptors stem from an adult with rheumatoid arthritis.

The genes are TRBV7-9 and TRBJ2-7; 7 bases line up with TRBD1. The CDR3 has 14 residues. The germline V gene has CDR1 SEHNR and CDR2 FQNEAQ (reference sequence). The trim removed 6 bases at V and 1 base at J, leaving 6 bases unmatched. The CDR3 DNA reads TGTGCCAGCAGTCCACCGGGACAGTCCTACGAGCAGTACTTC. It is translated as CASSPPGQSYEQYF.

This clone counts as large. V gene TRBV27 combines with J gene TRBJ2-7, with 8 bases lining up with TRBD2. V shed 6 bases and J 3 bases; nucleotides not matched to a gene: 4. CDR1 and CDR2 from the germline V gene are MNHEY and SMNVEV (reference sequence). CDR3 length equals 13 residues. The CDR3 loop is CASSSGSLYEQYF. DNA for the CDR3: TGTGCCAGCAGCAGCGGGAGCCTCTACGAGCAGTACTTC.

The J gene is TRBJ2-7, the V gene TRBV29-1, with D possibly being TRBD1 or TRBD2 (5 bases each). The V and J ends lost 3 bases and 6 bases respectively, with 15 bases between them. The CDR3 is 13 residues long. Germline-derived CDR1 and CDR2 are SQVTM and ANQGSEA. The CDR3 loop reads CSVEGERSAEQYF. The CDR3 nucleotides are TGCAGCGTTGAGGGGGAGCGATCGGCCGAGCAGTACTTC.

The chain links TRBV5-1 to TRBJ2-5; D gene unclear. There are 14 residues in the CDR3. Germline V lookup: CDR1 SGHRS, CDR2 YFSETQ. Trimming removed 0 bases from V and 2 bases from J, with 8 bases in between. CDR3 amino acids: CASSLDTDQETQYF. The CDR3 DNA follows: TGCGCCAGCAGCTTGGATACGGATCAAGAGACCCAGTACTTC.

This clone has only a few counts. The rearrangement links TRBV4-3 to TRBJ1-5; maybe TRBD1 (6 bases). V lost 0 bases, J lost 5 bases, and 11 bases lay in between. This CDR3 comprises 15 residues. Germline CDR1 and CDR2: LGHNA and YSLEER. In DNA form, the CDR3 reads TGCGCCAGCAGCCAAGAGGCAGGGACACATCAGCCCCAGCATTTT. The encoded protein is CASSQEAGTHQPQHF.

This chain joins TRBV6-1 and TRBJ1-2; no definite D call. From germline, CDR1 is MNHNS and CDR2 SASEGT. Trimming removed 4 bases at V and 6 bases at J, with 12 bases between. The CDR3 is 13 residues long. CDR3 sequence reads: CASSVGTWDGYTF. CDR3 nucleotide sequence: TGTGCCAGCAGTGTGGGTACCTGGGATGGCTACACCTTC.